A selection of T cell receptor beta chains follows, all from one sample in a study of blood T cell repertoires in COVID-19. Using immunoSEQ multiplex PCR, the repertoire was profiled, and TCRdb retains in-frame clones only, with some absent. The sample lists 200,000 to 300,000 clones, roughly 86% seen once, with roughly 4.9% in the top ten. The sequencing sample was made of peripheral blood. The receptors originated from a woman between 55 and 75 years old with COVID-19, enrolled during active disease. Both conserved end residues are part of each CDR3. The D gene is left open where the match is weak. Only some rows state a clone size, as once, few, many or a class for expanded clones.

CDR3 protein: CASSYGAIATDTQYF; CDR3 DNA: TGTGCCAGCAGTTACGGGGCGATCGCGACAGATACGCAGTATTTT; clone size: .; V gene: TRBV6-6; D gene: .; J gene: TRBJ2-3
CDR3 protein: CASSENPGLALNEQFF; CDR3 DNA: TGTGCCAGCAGCGAAAACCCGGGACTAGCGTTAAATGAGCAGTTCTTC; clone size: once; V gene: TRBV5-5; D gene: TRBD2; J gene: TRBJ2-1
CDR3 protein: CAWGRPEKLFF; CDR3 DNA: TGTGCTTGGGGGAGGCCTGAAAAACTGTTTTTT; clone size: .; V gene: TRBV30; D gene: .; J gene: TRBJ1-4
CDR3 protein: CASSSGQGRYYGYTF; CDR3 DNA: TGTGCCAGCAGTTCGGGACAGGGCCGGTACTATGGCTACACCTTC; clone size: .; V gene: TRBV27; D gene: TRBD1; J gene: TRBJ1-2
CDR3 protein: CASSQDWAEENEKLFF; CDR3 DNA: TGTGCCAGCAGCCAAGATTGGGCAGAAGAGAATGAAAAACTGTTTTTT; clone size: .; V gene: TRBV3-1/TRBV3-2; D gene: .; J gene: TRBJ1-4
CDR3 protein: CASSFQGSYNSPLHF; CDR3 DNA: TGTGCCAGCAGTTTTCAGGGCTCCTATAATTCACCCCTCCACTTT; clone size: .; V gene: TRBV27; D gene: .; J gene: TRBJ1-6
CDR3 protein: CSVLPHGGQGVETQYF; CDR3 DNA: TGCAGCGTTTTACCCCACGGGGGACAGGGGGTGGAGACCCAGTACTTC; clone size: .; V gene: TRBV29-1; D gene: TRBD1; J gene: TRBJ2-5
CDR3 protein: CASSPSAGHANTGELFF; CDR3 DNA: TGTGCCAGCTCACCATCAGCGGGACACGCGAACACCGGGGAGCTGTTTTTT; clone size: .; V gene: TRBV18; D gene: .; J gene: TRBJ2-2
CDR3 protein: CASSVGLAGPGSYNEQFF; CDR3 DNA: TGTGCCAGCAGCGTAGGGCTAGCGGGCCCTGGGTCCTACAATGAGCAGTTCTTC; clone size: .; V gene: TRBV9; D gene: TRBD2; J gene: TRBJ2-1
CDR3 protein: CASSSPPGMNTEAFF; CDR3 DNA: TGTGCCAGCAGTTCCCCACCGGGGATGAACACTGAAGCTTTCTTT; clone size: .; V gene: TRBV28; D gene: .; J gene: TRBJ1-1
CDR3 protein: CAWTRDRGYEQYF; CDR3 DNA: TGTGCTTGGACGCGGGACAGGGGCTACGAGCAGTACTTC; clone size: .; V gene: TRBV30; D gene: TRBD1; J gene: TRBJ2-7
CDR3 protein: CASRHFSSYNEQFF; CDR3 DNA: TGTGCCAGTCGACATTTTAGCTCCTACAATGAGCAGTTCTTC; clone size: .; V gene: TRBV19; D gene: .; J gene: TRBJ2-1
CDR3 protein: CASRSQGGNQPQHF; CDR3 DNA: TGTGCCAGTAGATCACAGGGAGGCAATCAGCCCCAGCATTTT; clone size: .; V gene: TRBV19; D gene: .; J gene: TRBJ1-5
CDR3 protein: CASSLEGAGIIEAFF; CDR3 DNA: TGTGCCAGCAGCTTAGAGGGGGCAGGGATCATTGAAGCTTTCTTT; clone size: .; V gene: TRBV7-2; D gene: TRBD1; J gene: TRBJ1-1
CDR3 protein: CASSLGTEAGYTF; CDR3 DNA: TGTGCCAGCAGCTTAGGGACGGAGGCGGGCTACACCTTC; clone size: .; V gene: TRBV7-2; D gene: .; J gene: TRBJ1-2
CDR3 protein: CAWSYGSGANVLTF; CDR3 DNA: TGTGCCTGGAGCTACGGCTCTGGGGCCAACGTCCTGACTTTC; clone size: .; V gene: TRBV30; D gene: .; J gene: TRBJ2-6
CDR3 protein: CASSLIQEGTEAFF; CDR3 DNA: TGTGCCAGCAGTCTCATACAGGAAGGCACTGAAGCTTTCTTT; clone size: .; V gene: TRBV6-5; D gene: .; J gene: TRBJ1-1
CDR3 protein: CASSPIYEGECF; CDR3 DNA: TGTGCCAGCAGCCCTATCTATGAGGGTGAATGCTTC; clone size: .; V gene: TRBV7-8; D gene: .; J gene: TRBJ1-1
CDR3 protein: CASSLRTGGNQPQHF; CDR3 DNA: TGTGCCAGCAGTCTAAGAACAGGGGGCAATCAGCCCCAGCATTTT; clone size: .; V gene: TRBV28; D gene: TRBD1; J gene: TRBJ1-5
CDR3 protein: CASSYSTGVINYGYTF; CDR3 DNA: TGTGCCAGCAGTTACTCGACAGGTGTGATTAACTATGGCTACACCTTC; clone size: .; V gene: TRBV6-5; D gene: .; J gene: TRBJ1-2
CDR3 protein: CASKRRVANYNEQFF; CDR3 DNA: TGTGCCAGCAAAAGGCGGGTGGCGAACTACAATGAGCAGTTCTTC; clone size: .; V gene: TRBV28; D gene: .; J gene: TRBJ2-1
CDR3 protein: CAISTLAGVYNEQFF; CDR3 DNA: TGTGCCATCAGCACCTTAGCGGGGGTTTACAATGAGCAGTTCTTC; clone size: .; V gene: TRBV10-3; D gene: TRBD2; J gene: TRBJ2-1
CDR3 protein: CASSRDGGTEAFF; CDR3 DNA: TGCGCCAGCAGTCGCGACGGGGGCACTGAAGCTTTCTTT; clone size: once; V gene: TRBV5-1; D gene: .; J gene: TRBJ1-1
CDR3 protein: CASSLASAGADEQYF; CDR3 DNA: TGCGCCAGCAGCTTGGCATCGGCAGGGGCCGACGAGCAGTACTTC; clone size: .; V gene: TRBV5-1; D gene: .; J gene: TRBJ2-7
CDR3 protein: CASSTGRETDTQYF; CDR3 DNA: TGCGCCAGCAGCACTGGGAGAGAGACAGATACGCAGTATTTT; clone size: .; V gene: TRBV5-1; D gene: .; J gene: TRBJ2-3
CDR3 protein: CSVRDRSDSPLHF; CDR3 DNA: TGCAGCGTCCGGGACAGGAGTGACTCACCCCTCCACTTT; clone size: once; V gene: TRBV29-1; D gene: TRBD1; J gene: TRBJ1-6
CDR3 protein: CASSRTGETQYF; CDR3 DNA: TGTGCCAGCAGCAGGACAGGGGAGACCCAGTACTTC; clone size: .; V gene: TRBV5-8; D gene: TRBD1; J gene: TRBJ2-5
CDR3 protein: CASSSQGCDSNQPQHF; CDR3 DNA: TGTGCCAGCAGCTCTCAGGGTTGTGATAGCAATCAGCCCCAGCATTTT; clone size: .; V gene: TRBV21-1; D gene: .; J gene: TRBJ1-5
CDR3 protein: CASSPDRRNTEAFF; CDR3 DNA: TGTGCCAGCAGCCCGGACAGGAGGAACACTGAAGCTTTCTTT; clone size: once; V gene: TRBV7-3; D gene: TRBD1; J gene: TRBJ1-1
CDR3 protein: CASSRGSSTYNEQFF; CDR3 DNA: TGTGCCAGCAGCCGCGGGAGTTCTACCTACAATGAGCAGTTCTTC; clone size: .; V gene: TRBV7-2; D gene: TRBD2; J gene: TRBJ2-1
CDR3 protein: CASSQETGLTGPGLNTEAFF; CDR3 DNA: TGCGCCAGCAGCCAAGAAACGGGCCTGACAGGGCCCGGCTTGAACACTGAAGCTTTCTTT; clone size: .; V gene: TRBV4-1; D gene: TRBD1; J gene: TRBJ1-1
CDR3 protein: CASRKQGMGRDTQYF; CDR3 DNA: TGTGCCAGTAGGAAACAGGGGATGGGGAGGGATACGCAGTATTTT; clone size: .; V gene: TRBV6-5; D gene: .; J gene: TRBJ2-3
CDR3 protein: CASSEQITGSGYTF; CDR3 DNA: TGTGCCAGCAGCGAGCAGATAACAGGGTCTGGCTACACCTTC; clone size: few; V gene: TRBV9; D gene: .; J gene: TRBJ1-2
CDR3 protein: CASSLDSARGWDTEAFF; CDR3 DNA: TGCGCCAGCAGCTTGGACTCGGCAAGGGGTTGGGACACTGAAGCTTTCTTT; clone size: .; V gene: TRBV5-1; D gene: .; J gene: TRBJ1-1
CDR3 protein: CASSISSREAIQYF; CDR3 DNA: TGTGCCAGTAGTATTAGTTCGCGGGAAGCCATTCAGTACTTC; clone size: .; V gene: TRBV19; D gene: .; J gene: TRBJ2-4
CDR3 protein: CASSDYRGNTEAFF; CDR3 DNA: TGTGCCAGCAGTGATTACAGGGGGAACACTGAAGCTTTCTTT; clone size: .; V gene: TRBV6-1; D gene: TRBD1; J gene: TRBJ1-1
CDR3 protein: CAWNSAPHHQGAYGYTF; CDR3 DNA: TGTGCCTGGAACTCCGCCCCCCACCACCAGGGGGCGTATGGCTACACCTTC; clone size: .; V gene: TRBV30; D gene: TRBD1; J gene: TRBJ1-2
CDR3 protein: CASSGTSGRRYNEQFF; CDR3 DNA: TGTGCCAGCAGCGGGACTAGCGGGAGGAGGTACAATGAGCAGTTCTTC; clone size: .; V gene: TRBV4-2; D gene: TRBD2; J gene: TRBJ2-1
CDR3 protein: CASSATGLDGYTF; CDR3 DNA: TGTGCCAGCAGTGCGACAGGGTTGGATGGCTACACCTTC; clone size: .; V gene: TRBV27; D gene: TRBD1; J gene: TRBJ1-2
CDR3 protein: CASRGGLAVYEQYF; CDR3 DNA: TGTGCCAGCAGGGGGGGACTAGCGGTTTACGAGCAGTACTTC; clone size: .; V gene: TRBV5-4; D gene: TRBD2; J gene: TRBJ2-7